This TCR beta chain derives from a study of shared clonotypes between healthy human individuals. Here immunoSEQ multiplex PCR was the method, and the copy in TCRdb shows in-frame clones only, minus some. The sample has 1 million to 1.2 million clones; 60% to 85% are singletons. This clone has a single count. The ends lost 2 bases at V and 0 bases at J; junction bases unmatched: 2. CDR3 length: 15 residues. Germline values: CDR1 SGHAT, CDR2 FQNNGV. The sequencing input was memory CD4+ T cells from PBMCs. Regarding subset: CD45RA-negative fraction. V gene TRBV11-2 combines with J gene TRBJ1-1; 8 bases align to TRBD1. The TCR originated in a man aged 18 to 29 in good health. Some clones in this sample may be carry-over from other donors' samples. The CDR3 is CASSLNRGVNTEAFF. The CDR3 DNA sequence: TGTGCCAGCAGCTTAAACAGGGGGGTGAACACTGAAGCTTTCTTT.